Listed below are T cell receptor beta chains from one sample, sequenced in a study of early T cells in non-severe SARS-CoV-2 infection. TCRdb called the 5' RACE reads again in MiXCR, with one record for every CDR3 protein. This table holds about 81,000 distinct CDR3 sequences, less than 8% found once. The sample taken for sequencing was whole blood. The receptors stem from an adult who was a healthcare worker with PCR-confirmed SARS-CoV-2 infection or an uninfected control (not recorded which). CDR3s include the opening cysteine and the closing phenylalanine or tryptophan. Fields, in order: D gene, J gene, clone size, V gene, CDR3 DNA, CDR3 protein. A D gene is named only where the DNA matches it firmly. Clone size is not always given. Where it is, it says once, few, many or a class for expanded clones.

D gene: .
J gene: TRBJ2-7
clone size: .
V gene: TRBV3-1
CDR3 DNA: TGTGCCAGCAGCCAAACTAGCCTGAGGGGGCACGAGCAGTACTTC
CDR3 protein: CASSQTSLRGHEQYF

D gene: .
J gene: TRBJ2-5
clone size: many
V gene: TRBV7-6
CDR3 DNA: TGTGCCAGCAGCCCTCGAGCGGGAGAGACCCAGTACTTC
CDR3 protein: CASSPRAGETQYF

D gene: .
J gene: TRBJ1-3
clone size: few
V gene: TRBV7-2
CDR3 DNA: TGTGCCAGCAGCTCACCCCGGGGGGGGTCTGGAAACACCATATATTTT
CDR3 protein: CASSSPRGGSGNTIYF

D gene: .
J gene: TRBJ2-7
clone size: many
V gene: TRBV20-1
CDR3 DNA: TGCAGTGCTAGAGATGCGGTACTCGAGCAGTACTTC
CDR3 protein: CSARDAVLEQYF

D gene: TRBD1
J gene: TRBJ2-2
clone size: .
V gene: TRBV12-3/TRBV12-4
CDR3 DNA: TGTGCCAGCAGTTTGAGGGGGCTGACCGGGGAGCTGTTTTTT
CDR3 protein: CASSLRGLTGELFF

D gene: .
J gene: TRBJ1-1
clone size: many
V gene: TRBV27
CDR3 DNA: TGTGCCAGCAGTGTGATAGCAGGGACCACTGAAGCTTTCTTT
CDR3 protein: CASSVIAGTTEAFF

D gene: .
J gene: TRBJ2-5
clone size: .
V gene: TRBV3-1
CDR3 DNA: TGTGCCAGCAGCCCCAATACACAGCCCCAAGAGACCCAGTACTTC
CDR3 protein: CASSPNTQPQETQYF

D gene: .
J gene: TRBJ2-6
clone size: many
V gene: TRBV11-2
CDR3 DNA: TGTGCCAGCAAGAGCACGGGGTCTGGGGCCAACGTCCTGACTTTC
CDR3 protein: CASKSTGSGANVLTF

D gene: .
J gene: TRBJ2-7
clone size: many
V gene: TRBV25-1
CDR3 DNA: TGTGCCAGCAGTGAATCTGGGCTCGAGCAGTACTTC
CDR3 protein: CASSESGLEQYF

D gene: .
J gene: TRBJ1-2
clone size: few
V gene: TRBV5-1
CDR3 DNA: TGCGCCAGCAGCCCAACGACAGTAAACTATGGCTACACCTTC
CDR3 protein: CASSPTTVNYGYTF

D gene: TRBD1
J gene: TRBJ2-5
clone size: .
V gene: TRBV20-1
CDR3 DNA: TGCAGTGCTAGAGTGTCAGGGGGCGTAGAGACCCAGTACTTC
CDR3 protein: CSARVSGGVETQYF

D gene: .
J gene: TRBJ1-2
clone size: .
V gene: TRBV7-9
CDR3 DNA: TGTGCCAGCAGCTTAGCGCGACCGGTGACAGGTGTATATGGCTACACCTTC
CDR3 protein: CASSLARPVTGVYGYTF

D gene: TRBD1
J gene: TRBJ2-3
clone size: few
V gene: TRBV12-3/TRBV12-4
CDR3 DNA: TGTGCCAGCAGTTCCGAGAACAGGGGGATTGGCACAGATACGCAGTATTTT
CDR3 protein: CASSSENRGIGTDTQYF

D gene: TRBD2
J gene: TRBJ2-1
clone size: .
V gene: TRBV20-1
CDR3 DNA: TGCAGTGCTAGATTGGGACTAGCGGGGGACAATGAGCAGTTCTTC
CDR3 protein: CSARLGLAGDNEQFF

D gene: TRBD2
J gene: TRBJ2-1
clone size: few
V gene: TRBV5-1
CDR3 DNA: TGCGCCAGCAGCTTGGCTAGCGGGGTAGGTGAGCAGTTCTTC
CDR3 protein: CASSLASGVGEQFF

D gene: .
J gene: TRBJ1-1
clone size: .
V gene: TRBV7-2
CDR3 DNA: TGTGCCAGCAGACTCGGGACGGTGAACACTGAAGCTTTCTTT
CDR3 protein: CASRLGTVNTEAFF

D gene: TRBD1
J gene: TRBJ2-7
clone size: many
V gene: TRBV19
CDR3 DNA: TGTGCCAGTAGTATCGGGACAGGCCCCTACGAGCAGTACTTC
CDR3 protein: CASSIGTGPYEQYF

D gene: TRBD2
J gene: TRBJ2-1
clone size: many
V gene: TRBV7-2
CDR3 DNA: TGTGCCAGCAGCCTGACTAGCGGGAGTATCTCTGAGCAGTTCTTC
CDR3 protein: CASSLTSGSISEQFF

D gene: .
J gene: TRBJ2-7
clone size: .
V gene: TRBV14
CDR3 DNA: TGTGCCAGCAGCCAAGGGCTCGAGCAGTACTTC
CDR3 protein: CASSQGLEQYF

D gene: TRBD2
J gene: TRBJ2-5
clone size: few
V gene: TRBV7-2
CDR3 DNA: TGTGCCAGCAGCTTAGACTCTAGCGGTTCGAAGACCCAGTACTTC
CDR3 protein: CASSLDSSGSKTQYF

D gene: .
J gene: TRBJ2-1
clone size: many
V gene: TRBV6-5
CDR3 DNA: TGTGCCAGCTTAGGGGATTACAATGAGCAGTTCTTC
CDR3 protein: CASLGDYNEQFF

D gene: TRBD1
J gene: TRBJ2-1
clone size: few
V gene: TRBV7-9
CDR3 DNA: TGTGCCAGCAGCGAAAACAGGGGGTCCTACAATGAGCAGTTCTTC
CDR3 protein: CASSENRGSYNEQFF

D gene: .
J gene: TRBJ2-2
clone size: many
V gene: TRBV7-2
CDR3 DNA: TGTGCCAGCAGCTTAGTAGCTGGACGGAACACCGGGGAGCTGTTTTTT
CDR3 protein: CASSLVAGRNTGELFF

D gene: .
J gene: TRBJ2-5
clone size: many
V gene: TRBV19
CDR3 DNA: TGTGCCAGTAGTACCCGACAGAACCAAGAGACCCAGTACTTC
CDR3 protein: CASSTRQNQETQYF

D gene: .
J gene: TRBJ2-1
clone size: .
V gene: TRBV7-9
CDR3 DNA: TGTGCCAGCAGCTTAGATGGAGGTAGTCGCGATGAGCAGTTCTTC
CDR3 protein: CASSLDGGSRDEQFF

D gene: TRBD1
J gene: TRBJ2-2
clone size: many
V gene: TRBV29-1
CDR3 DNA: TGCAGCGTTGGGACAGGGTTAAGCACCGGGGAGCTGTTTTTT
CDR3 protein: CSVGTGLSTGELFF

D gene: TRBD1
J gene: TRBJ2-4
clone size: few
V gene: TRBV6-6
CDR3 DNA: TGTGCCAGCAGTCAAGACAGGGTTGGGGCCAAAAACATTCAGTACTTC
CDR3 protein: CASSQDRVGAKNIQYF

D gene: .
J gene: TRBJ2-6
clone size: many
V gene: TRBV11-2
CDR3 DNA: TGTGCCAGCAGCTTAGAGGCTTTTGGGGCCAACGTCCTGACTTTC
CDR3 protein: CASSLEAFGANVLTF

D gene: .
J gene: TRBJ2-2
clone size: few
V gene: TRBV25-1
CDR3 DNA: TGTGCCAGCAGTGAATATCCGGGAACCGGGGAGCTGTTTTTT
CDR3 protein: CASSEYPGTGELFF

D gene: TRBD1
J gene: TRBJ1-5
clone size: many
V gene: TRBV4-1
CDR3 DNA: TGCGCCAGCAGCCAAGGCACGACAGGGGGTACGAGCAATCAGCCCCAGCATTTT
CDR3 protein: CASSQGTTGGTSNQPQHF

D gene: TRBD1
J gene: TRBJ1-6
clone size: few
V gene: TRBV2
CDR3 DNA: TGTGCCAGCAAGGGGGACAGTTATAATTCACCCCTCCACTTT
CDR3 protein: CASKGDSYNSPLHF

D gene: .
J gene: TRBJ2-7
clone size: few
V gene: TRBV18
CDR3 DNA: TGTGCCAGCTCAGTGGACAGAACCTCCTACGAGCAGTACTTC
CDR3 protein: CASSVDRTSYEQYF

D gene: .
J gene: TRBJ2-2
clone size: few
V gene: TRBV24-1
CDR3 DNA: TGTGCCACCAGTGATTTCGGCACGGGAGCCACCGGGGAGCTGTTTTTT
CDR3 protein: CATSDFGTGATGELFF